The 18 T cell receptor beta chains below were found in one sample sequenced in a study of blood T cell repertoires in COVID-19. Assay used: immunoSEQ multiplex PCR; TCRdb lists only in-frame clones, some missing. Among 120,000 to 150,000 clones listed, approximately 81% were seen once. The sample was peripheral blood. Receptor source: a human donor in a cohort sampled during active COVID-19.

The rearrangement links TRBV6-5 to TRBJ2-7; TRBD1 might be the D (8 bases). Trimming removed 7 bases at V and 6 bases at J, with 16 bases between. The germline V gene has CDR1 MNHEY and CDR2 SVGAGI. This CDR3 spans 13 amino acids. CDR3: CASTKTGGVEQYF. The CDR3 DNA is TGTGCCAGCACCAAAACAGGGGGGGTCGAGCAGTACTTC.

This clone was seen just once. Written as DNA, the CDR3 is TGTGCCACTCTAGATGTGGGGACAGAGGAGCATTTT. Translation: CATLDVGTEEHF. V and J are TRBV10-3 and TRBJ1-5; 7 nucleotides line up with TRBD1. Unmatched junction bases numbered 14, after V lost 10 bases and J lost 14 bases. Germline values: CDR1 ENHRY, CDR2 SYGVKD. The length of the CDR3 is 12 residues.

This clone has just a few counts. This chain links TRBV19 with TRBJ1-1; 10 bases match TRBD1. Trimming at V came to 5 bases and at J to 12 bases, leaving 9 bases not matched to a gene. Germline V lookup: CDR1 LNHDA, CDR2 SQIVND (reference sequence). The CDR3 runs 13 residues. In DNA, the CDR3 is TGTGCCAGTAGTGTCTTACCGGGACAGGGGCCTTTCTTT. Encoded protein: CASSVLPGQGPFF.

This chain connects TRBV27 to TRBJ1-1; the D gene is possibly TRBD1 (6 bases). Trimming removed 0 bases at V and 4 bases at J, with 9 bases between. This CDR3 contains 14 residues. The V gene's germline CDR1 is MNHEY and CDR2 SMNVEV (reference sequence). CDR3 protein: CASSLSARGTEAFF. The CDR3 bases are TGTGCCAGCAGTTTATCGGCCAGGGGCACTGAAGCTTTCTTT.

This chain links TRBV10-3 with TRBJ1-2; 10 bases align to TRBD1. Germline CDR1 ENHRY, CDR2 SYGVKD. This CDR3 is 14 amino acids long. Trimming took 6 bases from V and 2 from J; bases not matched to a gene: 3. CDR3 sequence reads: CAIRSTGGNYGYTF. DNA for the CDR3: TGTGCCATCAGATCGACAGGGGGCAACTATGGCTACACCTTC.

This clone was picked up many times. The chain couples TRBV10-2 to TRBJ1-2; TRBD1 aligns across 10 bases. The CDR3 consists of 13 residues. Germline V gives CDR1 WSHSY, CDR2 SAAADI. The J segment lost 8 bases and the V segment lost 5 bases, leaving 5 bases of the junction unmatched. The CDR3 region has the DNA TGCGCCAGCAGTCGACAGGGGGCGGAGGGCTACACCTTC. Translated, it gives CASSRQGAEGYTF.

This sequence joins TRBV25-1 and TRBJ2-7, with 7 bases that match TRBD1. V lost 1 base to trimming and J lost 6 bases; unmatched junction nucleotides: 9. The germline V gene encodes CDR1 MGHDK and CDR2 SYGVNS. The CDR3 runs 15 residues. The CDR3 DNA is TGTGCCAGCAGTGAATGGGGGCAGGGGGTAAGCGAGCAGTACTTC. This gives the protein CASSEWGQGVSEQYF.

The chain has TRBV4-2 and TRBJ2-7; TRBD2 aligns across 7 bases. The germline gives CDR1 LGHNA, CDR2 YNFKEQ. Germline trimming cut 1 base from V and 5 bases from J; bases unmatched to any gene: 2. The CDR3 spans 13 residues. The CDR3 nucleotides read TGTGCCAGCAGCCAAGGACTAGCCGACGAGCAGTACTTC. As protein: CASSQGLADEQYF.

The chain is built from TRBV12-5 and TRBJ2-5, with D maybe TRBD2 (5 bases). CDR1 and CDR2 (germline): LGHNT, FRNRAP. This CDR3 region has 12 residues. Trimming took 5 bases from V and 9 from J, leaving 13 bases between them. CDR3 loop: CASGPMAGAQYF. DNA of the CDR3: TGTGCTAGTGGTCCAATGGCCGGGGCCCAGTACTTC. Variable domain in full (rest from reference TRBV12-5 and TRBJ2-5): DARVTQTPRHKVTEMGQEVTMRCQPILGHNTVFWYRQTMMQGLELLAYFRNRAPLDDSGMPKDRFSAEMPDATLATLKIQPSEPRDSAVYFCASGPMAGAQYFGPGTRLLVL.

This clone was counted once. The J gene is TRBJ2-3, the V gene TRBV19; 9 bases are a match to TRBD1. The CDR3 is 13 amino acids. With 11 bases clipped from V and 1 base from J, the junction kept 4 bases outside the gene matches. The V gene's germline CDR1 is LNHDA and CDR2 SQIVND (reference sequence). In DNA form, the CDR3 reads TGTGCCTCCAGGACAGGGGGCACAGATACGCAGTATTTT. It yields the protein CASRTGGTDTQYF.

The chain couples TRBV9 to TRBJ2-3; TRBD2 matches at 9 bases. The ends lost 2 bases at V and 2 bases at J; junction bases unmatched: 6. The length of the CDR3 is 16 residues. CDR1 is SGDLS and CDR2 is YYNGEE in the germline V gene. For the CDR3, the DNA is TGTGCCAGCAGCGTGACTAGCGGATATCCCACAGATACGCAGTATTTT. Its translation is CASSVTSGYPTDTQYF. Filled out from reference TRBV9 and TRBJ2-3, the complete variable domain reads DSGVTQTPKHLITATGQRVTLRCSPRSGDLSVYWYQQSLDQGLQFLIQYYNGEERAKGNILERFSAQQFPDLHSELNLSSLELGDSALYFCASSVTSGYPTDTQYFGPGTRLTVL.

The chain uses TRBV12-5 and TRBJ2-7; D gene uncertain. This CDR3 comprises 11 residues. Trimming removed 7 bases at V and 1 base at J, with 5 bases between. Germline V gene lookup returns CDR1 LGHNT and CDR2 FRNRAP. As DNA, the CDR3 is TGTGCTAGTGCCCTTTCCTACGAGCAGTACTTC. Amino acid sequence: CASALSYEQYF.

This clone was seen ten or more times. The CDR3 sequence is CASRLTYNYGYTF. For the CDR3, the DNA is TGTGCCAGCAGGCTGACATATAACTATGGCTACACCTTC. The chain couples TRBV28 to TRBJ1-2; no clear D. The CDR3 covers 13 residues. Germline V gene lookup returns CDR1 MDHEN and CDR2 SYDVKM. V was shortened by 6 bases and J by 1 base, with 9 bases between the two germline ends.

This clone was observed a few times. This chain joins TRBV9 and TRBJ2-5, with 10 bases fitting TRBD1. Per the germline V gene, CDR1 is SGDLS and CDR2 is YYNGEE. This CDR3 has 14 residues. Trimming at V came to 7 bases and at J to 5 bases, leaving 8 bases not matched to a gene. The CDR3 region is CASGPTGGGETQYF. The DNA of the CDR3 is TGTGCCAGCGGACCGACAGGGGGCGGGGAGACCCAGTACTTC.

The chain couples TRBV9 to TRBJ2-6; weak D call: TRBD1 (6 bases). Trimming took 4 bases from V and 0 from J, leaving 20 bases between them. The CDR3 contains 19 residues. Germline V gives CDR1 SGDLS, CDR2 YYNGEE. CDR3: CASSPGVSERSSGANVLTF. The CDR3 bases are TGTGCCAGCAGCCCAGGGGTCAGCGAACGAAGCTCTGGGGCCAACGTCCTGACTTTC.

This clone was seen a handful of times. CDR3 sequence: CASSASGFDTGELFF. The CDR3 DNA reads TGTGCCAGCAGTGCGTCGGGTTTCGACACCGGGGAGCTGTTTTTT. The chain combines TRBV2 with TRBJ2-2; no clear D. The CDR3 is 15 amino acids. Germline-derived CDR1 and CDR2 are SNHLY and FYNNEI. The V end lost 4 bases, the J end lost 3 bases, and 12 bases lay between the germline ends.

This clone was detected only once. The CDR3 nucleotides read TGTGCCAGCAGTACCCGGGACAGGGGGCCGGGGTCCCAGTACTTC. This encodes CASSTRDRGPGSQYF. V usage is TRBV27 and J usage is TRBJ2-5; 12 bases are shared with TRBD1. The CDR3 sequence is 15 residues long. Germline V gene sequence: CDR1 MNHEY, CDR2 SMNVEV (reference sequence). The V segment lost 5 bases and the J segment 9 bases; nucleotides outside the gene matches: 10.

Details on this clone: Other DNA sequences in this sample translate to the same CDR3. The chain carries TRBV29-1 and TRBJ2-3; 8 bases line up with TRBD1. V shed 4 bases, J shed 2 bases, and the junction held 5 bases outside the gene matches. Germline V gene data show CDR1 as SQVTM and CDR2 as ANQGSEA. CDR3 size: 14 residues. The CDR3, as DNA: TGCAGCGTTGCCGGGACAGGTGCCACAGATACGCAGTATTTT. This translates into CSVAGTGATDTQYF.